The clone carrying this TCR beta chain was recorded many times. The antigen is undetermined. The CDR3 runs 13 residues. Between the trimmed V and J ends, which lost 3 bases and 6 bases, there was a span of 11 bases. From germline, CDR1 is DFQATT and CDR2 SNEGSKA (reference sequence). These data belong to a study of CD8+CD57+ T cells in acquired aplastic anemia. Genomic DNA constituted the template upon which TCR beta VDJ and CDR3 profiling was performed. TCRdb re-called the reads through MiXCR, storing one row per CDR3 protein. There are some 190,000 distinct CDR3 sequences in the sample; roughly half occur only once, and around a sixth lies in the top ten. Notes on the study in general: Patients and healthy controls showed no significant CD8+ Simpson's diversity difference.

The sequenced material came from sorted CD4+, CD8+, or CD8+CD57+ T cells (not recorded which) from PBMCs. The clonotype originates from a human donor in good health, serving as a control. This rearrangement joins TRBV20-1 to TRBJ2-2; the D gene could be TRBD1 or TRBD2 (5 bases each). The CDR3 sequence: CSASNRGAGELFF. For the CDR3, the DNA is TGCAGTGCTAGCAACCGGGGCGCCGGGGAGCTGTTTTTT.